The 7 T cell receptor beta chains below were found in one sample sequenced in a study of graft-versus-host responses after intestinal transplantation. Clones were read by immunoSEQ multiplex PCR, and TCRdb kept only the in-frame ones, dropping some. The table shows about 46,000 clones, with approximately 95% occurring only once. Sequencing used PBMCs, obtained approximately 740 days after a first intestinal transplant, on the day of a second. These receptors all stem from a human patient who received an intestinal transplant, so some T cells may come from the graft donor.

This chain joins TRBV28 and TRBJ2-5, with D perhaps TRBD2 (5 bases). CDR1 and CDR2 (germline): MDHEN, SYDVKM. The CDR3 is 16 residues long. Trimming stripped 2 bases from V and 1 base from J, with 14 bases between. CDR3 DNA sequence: TGTGCCAGCAGTTTAAGGAGCGGAAGATCCCAAGAGACCCAGTACTTC. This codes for CASSLRSGRSQETQYF.

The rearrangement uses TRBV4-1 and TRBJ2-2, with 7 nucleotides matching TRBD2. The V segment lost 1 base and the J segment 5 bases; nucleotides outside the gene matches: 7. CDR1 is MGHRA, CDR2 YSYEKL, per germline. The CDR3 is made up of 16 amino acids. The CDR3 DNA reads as TGCGCCAGCAGCCAAGCTCGGCTAGCGGAAACCGGGGAGCTGTTTTTT. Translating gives CASSQARLAETGELFF.

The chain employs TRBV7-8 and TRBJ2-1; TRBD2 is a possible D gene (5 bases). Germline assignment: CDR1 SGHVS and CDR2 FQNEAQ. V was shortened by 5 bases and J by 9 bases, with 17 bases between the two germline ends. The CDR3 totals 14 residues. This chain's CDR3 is CASSPSSFGGEQFF. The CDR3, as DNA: TGTGCCAGCAGCCCCTCCTCTTTTGGAGGTGAGCAGTTCTTC. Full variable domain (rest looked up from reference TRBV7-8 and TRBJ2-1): GAGVSQSPRYKVAKRGQDVALRCDPISGHVSLFWYQQALGQGPEFLTYFQNEAQLDKSGLPSDRFFAERPEGSVSTLKIQRTQQEDSAVYLCASSPSSFGGEQFFGPGTRLTVL.

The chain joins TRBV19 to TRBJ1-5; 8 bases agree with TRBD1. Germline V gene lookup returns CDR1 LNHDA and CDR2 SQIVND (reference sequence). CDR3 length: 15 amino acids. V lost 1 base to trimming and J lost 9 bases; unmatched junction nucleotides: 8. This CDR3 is CASSIGGTGFWPQHF. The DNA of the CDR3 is TGTGCCAGTAGTATAGGAGGGACAGGTTTTTGGCCCCAGCATTTT.

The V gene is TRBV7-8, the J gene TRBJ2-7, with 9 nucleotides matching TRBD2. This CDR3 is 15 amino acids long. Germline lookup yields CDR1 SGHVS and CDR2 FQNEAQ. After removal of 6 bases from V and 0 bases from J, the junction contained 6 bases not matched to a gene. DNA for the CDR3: TGTGCCAGCAGTCCGACTAGCGGAAGCTCCTACGAGCAGTACTTC. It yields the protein CASSPTSGSSYEQYF.

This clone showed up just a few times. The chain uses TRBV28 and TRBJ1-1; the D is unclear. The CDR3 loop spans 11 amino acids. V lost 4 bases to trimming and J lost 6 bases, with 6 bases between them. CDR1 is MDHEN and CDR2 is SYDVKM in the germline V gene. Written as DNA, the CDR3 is TGTGCCAGCAGTTCCCATCCTGAAGCTTTCTTT. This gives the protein CASSSHPEAFF. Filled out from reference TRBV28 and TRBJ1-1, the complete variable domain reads DVKVTQSSRYLVKRTGEKVFLECVQDMDHENMFWYRQDPGLGLRLIYFSYDVKMKEKGDIPEGYSVSREKKERFSLILESASTNQTSMYLCASSSHPEAFFGQGTRLTVV.

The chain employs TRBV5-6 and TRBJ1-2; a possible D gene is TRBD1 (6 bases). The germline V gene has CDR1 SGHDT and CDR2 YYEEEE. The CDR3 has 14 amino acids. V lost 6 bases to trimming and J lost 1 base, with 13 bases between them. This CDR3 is CASKVQGLNYGYTF. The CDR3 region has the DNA TGTGCCAGCAAAGTCCAGGGGCTTAACTATGGCTACACCTTC.